The T cell receptor (beta chain) under discussion was sequenced for a study of human thymus T cells. The CDR3 spans 18 residues. V dropped 5 bases and J dropped 2 bases, with 25 bases sitting between them. Germline V gene lookup returns CDR1 SGHRS and CDR2 YFSETQ. Sequencing used immunoSEQ multiplex PCR; TCRdb keeps in-frame clones, though not all of them. Here the sample spans about 120,000 clones, about 94% being singletons. Resections obtained during corrective heart surgery supplied the thymus tissue. The V and J genes are TRBV5-1 and TRBJ1-1; the D gene is possibly TRBD1 (5 bases). The receptor's source is a boy under two years old with a congenital heart defect but otherwise immunologically healthy. The sequenced sample was thymus tissue. CDR3 loop: CASRPPNGANYKNTEAFF. DNA of the CDR3: TGCGCCAGCAGACCCCCAAATGGGGCTAATTATAAAAACACTGAAGCTTTCTTT.